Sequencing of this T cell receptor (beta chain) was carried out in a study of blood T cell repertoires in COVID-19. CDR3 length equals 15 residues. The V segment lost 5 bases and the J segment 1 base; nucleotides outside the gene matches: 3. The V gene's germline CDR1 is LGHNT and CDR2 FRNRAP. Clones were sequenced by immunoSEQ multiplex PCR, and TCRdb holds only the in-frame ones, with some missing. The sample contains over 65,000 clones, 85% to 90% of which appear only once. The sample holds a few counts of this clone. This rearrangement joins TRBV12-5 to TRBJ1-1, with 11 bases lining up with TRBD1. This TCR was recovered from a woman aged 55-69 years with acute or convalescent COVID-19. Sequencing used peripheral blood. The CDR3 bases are TGTGCTAGTGGTCCGGGGACAGGGGGGAACACTGAAGCTTTCTTT. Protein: CASGPGTGGNTEAFF.